This TCR beta chain came from a study of technical replicates of blood from several donors. The V gene's germline CDR1 is SGHAT and CDR2 FQDESV (reference sequence). Trimming left V 2 bases short and J 4 bases short, with 14 bases between. This CDR3 region has 15 residues. Using immunoSEQ multiplex PCR, the repertoire was profiled, and TCRdb retains in-frame clones only, with some absent. Counted here are more than 75,000 clones, 90% to 97% occurring once; the ten biggest clones make up about 0.39%. Sequenced: T cells isolated from PBMCs. The sequence derives from a human donor in good health. The V gene is TRBV11-1, the J gene TRBJ1-1; weak D call: TRBD1 (5 bases). The CDR3 bases are TGTGCCAGCAGCTTACCGGGGGGGAAGGGCACTGAAGCTTTCTTT. Encoded protein: CASSLPGGKGTEAFF.